These 21 T cell receptor beta chains originate from one sample sequenced in a study of control samples from healthy donors and cancer patients. TCRdb's copy holds only in-frame clones and misses some; the assay was immunoSEQ multiplex PCR. This sample has 80,000 to 100,000 clones, with roughly 92% found just once. Sequenced: blood. The source of these receptors is a human donor in good health. The donor label of this sample is uncertain.

This clone was recorded once. This chain links TRBV6-2 or TRBV6-3 with TRBJ1-2; 7 bases agree with TRBD1. V trimming: 6 bases; J trimming: 5 bases; junction bases outside the gene matches: 3. Germline CDR1 MNHEY, CDR2 SVGEGT. The CDR3 covers 12 residues. The CDR3 spells CASSDREYGYTF. CDR3 nucleotides: TGTGCCAGCAGCGACAGGGAGTATGGCTACACCTTC.

V and J are TRBV3-1 (or the pseudogene TRBV3-2) and TRBJ2-2; D possibly corresponds to TRBD1 (6 bases). Germline V gene lookup returns CDR1 LGHDT and CDR2 YNNKEL (reference sequence). Deletions cut 0 bases from V and 6 bases from J, with 14 bases between. The CDR3 spans 16 residues. As DNA, the CDR3 is TGTGCCAGCAGCCAAGATTGGGGGCTGAGCGCCGGGGAGCTGTTTTTT. Protein: CASSQDWGLSAGELFF.

The chain uses TRBV2 and TRBJ1-1, with D perhaps TRBD1 (6 bases). Per the germline V gene, CDR1 is SNHLY and CDR2 is FYNNEI. The CDR3 loop spans 13 amino acids. V was pared by 6 bases and J by 3 bases, with 11 bases between. The CDR3 DNA is TGTGCCAGCAGGGGGACAAGGTACACTGAAGCTTTCTTT. Translation gives CASRGTRYTEAFF.

The rearrangement joins TRBV5-6 to TRBJ2-7; D is ambiguous. CDR1 is SGHDT, CDR2 YYEEEE, per germline. V lost 5 bases, J lost 2 bases, and 14 bases lay in between. The CDR3 covers 14 residues. The CDR3 sequence: CASRRRSRAYEQYF. DNA for the CDR3: TGTGCCAGCAGAAGACGCTCTCGGGCCTACGAGCAGTACTTC.

This chain joins TRBV19 and TRBJ2-7; the D call may be TRBD1 or TRBD2 (6 bases each). The ends were cut back, 3 bases at V and 0 bases at J, with 12 bases in the middle. The CDR3 extends over 15 amino acids. CDR1 LNHDA and CDR2 SQIVND come from the germline V gene (reference sequence). The CDR3 region is CASSIGGGLSYEQYF. CDR3 coding DNA: TGTGCCAGTAGTATCGGTGGGGGGCTCTCCTACGAGCAGTACTTC.

This rearrangement joins TRBV14 to TRBJ1-2; 7 bases line up with TRBD1. Losses at the gene ends were 4 bases for V and 8 bases for J; bases not matched to a gene: 7. Per the germline V gene, CDR1 is SGHDN and CDR2 is FVKESK. The CDR3 contains 13 residues. The CDR3 DNA reads as TGTGCCAGCAGCCGACAGGGCTTATACGGCTACACCTTC. It translates to CASSRQGLYGYTF.

This rearrangement joins TRBV24-1 to TRBJ2-3; tentatively, D is TRBD2 (5 bases). From germline, CDR1 is KGHDR and CDR2 SFDVKD. CDR3 length: 13 residues. Trimming shortened V by 6 bases and J by 1 base, and 7 bases separated the two germline ends. CDR3 residues: CATSLGGTDTQYF. CDR3 in DNA: TGTGCCACCAGTCTCGGGGGCACAGATACGCAGTATTTT.

V and J are TRBV10-3 and TRBJ1-2; D gene unclear. Germline values: CDR1 ENHRY, CDR2 SYGVKD. The CDR3 has 14 residues. The V end was cut by 3 bases, the J end by 0 bases, with 8 bases between. The CDR3 nucleotides are TGTGCCATCAGTGACTGGGAATCTAACTATGGCTACACCTTC. As protein: CAISDWESNYGYTF.

The chain employs TRBV27 and TRBJ2-7; D remains unclear. Trimming left V 2 bases short and J 2 bases short, with 25 bases between. CDR1 and CDR2 (germline): MNHEY, SMNVEV (reference sequence). The CDR3 is 19 amino acids. Here the CDR3 DNA reads TGTGCCAGCAGTTTACCACACTGTAAGGTCCTTAGTATTCCCTACGAGCAGTACTTC. Protein: CASSLPHCKVLSIPYEQYF.

For this clone: At one of its ends the junction is not consistent with the germline gene, which may arise from a read error. The chain recombines TRBV5-1 with TRBJ1-2; a possible D gene is TRBD1 (6 bases). CDR1 is SGHRS and CDR2 is YFSETQ in the germline V gene. The CDR3 consists of 15 residues. CDR3 in amino acids: CASSLSGEANYDYTF. The CDR3 coding sequence is TGCGCCAGCAGCTTATCAGGGGAAGCTAACTATGACTACACCTTC.

This sequence joins TRBV30 and TRBJ2-7; 7 nucleotides agree with TRBD1. Trimming took 5 bases from V and 7 from J; bases not matched to a gene: 11. Germline lookup yields CDR1 GTSNPN and CDR2 SVGIG (reference sequence). This CDR3 comprises 13 residues. CDR3 sequence reads: CAWQRDSQGEQYF. CDR3 nucleotide sequence: TGTGCCTGGCAAAGGGACAGCCAGGGGGAGCAGTACTTC.

V and J are TRBV5-6 and TRBJ2-2; TRBD1 matches at 9 bases. The germline CDR1 and CDR2 sequences are SGHDT and YYEEEE. The CDR3 runs 16 residues. Unmatched junction bases numbered 5, after V lost 0 bases and J lost 5 bases. The CDR3 bases are TGTGCCAGCAGCTTGGTTGGGACAGGGATGACCGGGGAGCTGTTTTTT. Its translation is CASSLVGTGMTGELFF.

V gene TRBV5-4 combines with J gene TRBJ1-5; 8 nucleotides match TRBD1. CDR1 SGHNT and CDR2 YYREEE come from the germline V gene (reference sequence). The CDR3 is made up of 16 amino acids. Germline trimming cut 0 bases from V and 3 bases from J; bases unmatched to any gene: 5. The DNA of the CDR3 is TGTGCCAGCAGCTTGGGGACAGGGAGTTTCAATCAGCCCCAGCATTTT. It translates to CASSLGTGSFNQPQHF.

The genes are TRBV20-1 and TRBJ2-3, with D tentatively TRBD2 (5 bases). The CDR3 sequence is 11 residues long. Germline CDR1 and CDR2: DFQATT and SNEGSKA (reference sequence). CDR3 sequence reads: CSRGTVDTQYF. The CDR3 DNA follows: TGCAGCCGGGGAACTGTGGATACGCAGTATTTT.

CDR3 bases: TGTGCCAGCAGTGAACGGAAAGGGGAGGCTTTCTTT. Translation gives CASSERKGEAFF. The chain employs TRBV6-1 and TRBJ1-1; TRBD1 might be the D (5 bases). V gave up 2 bases and J gave up 11 bases, with 12 bases separating them. CDR1 is MNHNS, CDR2 SASEGT, per germline. CDR3 size: 12 residues.

The sample holds one count of this clone. V and J are TRBV5-1 and TRBJ2-5, with 9 bases aligning to TRBD2. Germline CDR1 is SGHRS and CDR2 is YFSETQ. V was clipped by 5 bases and J by 4 bases; unmatched bases: 12. CDR3 length equals 16 residues. Written as DNA, the CDR3 is TGCGCCAGCAGAGGGCGAGCGGGGGGCCCCCCAGAGACCCAGTACTTC. Translation: CASRGRAGGPPETQYF.

This rearrangement joins TRBV25-1 to TRBJ1-6; the D is unclear. V was pared by 6 bases and J by 6 bases, with 6 bases between. The CDR3 runs to 12 residues. Germline V lookup: CDR1 MGHDK, CDR2 SYGVNS. The CDR3 region has the DNA TGTGCCAGCAGCGGGAGTAATTCACCCCTCCACTTT. This codes for CASSGSNSPLHF.

The chain joins TRBV10-3 to TRBJ1-1, with a weak D call TRBD1 (6 bases). The CDR3 has 13 residues. The ends were cut back, 10 bases at V and 2 bases at J, with 14 bases in the middle. Germline lookup yields CDR1 ENHRY and CDR2 SYGVKD. The CDR3 region has the DNA TGTGCCACCGCAAACAGGGACAACACTGAAGCTTTCTTT. The encoded protein is CATANRDNTEAFF.

CDR3 sequence reads: CASSLIGQSSYNSPLHF. The CDR3 nucleotides are TGTGCCAGCAGTTTAATCGGACAATCATCCTATAATTCACCCCTCCACTTT. The chain joins TRBV27 to TRBJ1-6, with D possibly matching TRBD1 (5 bases). This CDR3 has 17 residues. Trimming stripped 2 bases from V and 1 base from J, with 12 bases between. Germline lookup yields CDR1 MNHEY and CDR2 SMNVEV (reference sequence).

CDR3 nucleotides: TGTGCCAGCAGTGAGGAGCAGGGGGCTCGCTACACCTTC. Encoded protein: CASSEEQGARYTF. The J gene is TRBJ1-2, the V gene TRBV2; 8 bases are a match to TRBD1. CDR3 size: 13 residues. The V segment lost 3 bases and the J segment 9 bases; nucleotides outside the gene matches: 6. Germline lookup yields CDR1 SNHLY and CDR2 FYNNEI.

The chain couples TRBV7-2 to TRBJ1-1; D may be TRBD1 (5 bases). The CDR3 runs to 14 residues. V dropped 1 base and J dropped 8 bases, with 14 bases sitting between them. The germline V gene has CDR1 SGHTA and CDR2 FQGNSA. CDR3 bases: TGTGCCAGCAGCTTAGAGGGGAGAGGGCGGGAAGCTTTCTTT. Translating it yields CASSLEGRGREAFF. The whole variable domain, remainder taken from reference TRBV7-2 and TRBJ1-1, is GAGVSQSPSNKVTEKGKDVELRCDPISGHTALYWYRQSLGQGLEFLIYFQGNSAPDKSGLPSDRFSAERTGGSVSTLTIQRTQQEDSAVYLCASSLEGRGREAFFGQGTRLTVV.